A selection of T cell receptor beta chains follows, all from one sample in a study of cytomegalovirus exposure and HLA in healthy donors. Profiled with immunoSEQ multiplex PCR; TCRdb holds only in-frame clones, not every one. Among over 40,000 clones listed, 77% were seen once. Material for sequencing was PBMCs. These receptors all stem from a woman aged 40 to 50 in good health and CMV-seropositive. Both conserved end residues are part of each CDR3. The order of the fields is V gene, J gene, clone size, D gene, CDR3 protein, CDR3 DNA. D genes are given only for firm matches. For some rows the clone size is stated as once, few or many, or as a class when expanded; others skip it.

TRBV6-4	TRBJ2-3	NA	TRBD1	CASSLDRGTDTQYF	TGTGCCAGCAGCCTGGACAGGGGGACAGATACGCAGTATTTT
TRBV29-1	TRBJ1-1	NA	TRBD1	CSALGQGSTEAFF	TGCAGCGCACTCGGACAGGGTTCAACTGAAGCTTTCTTT
TRBV11-3	TRBJ2-3	NA	NA	CASSLGGSTDTQYF	TGTGCCAGCAGTTTAGGCGGCTCCACAGATACGCAGTATTTT
TRBV30	TRBJ2-7	NA	NA	CAWNTGISYEQYF	TGTGCCTGGAATACAGGTATCTCCTACGAGCAGTACTTC
TRBV18	TRBJ1-3	NA	NA	CASSPLGLSGNTIYF	TGTGCCAGCTCACCCCTGGGACTCTCTGGAAACACCATATATTTT
TRBV6-5	TRBJ1-5	NA	TRBD1	CASRPGTGGNQPQHF	TGTGCCAGCAGGCCCGGAACAGGGGGGAATCAGCCCCAGCATTTT
TRBV7-2	TRBJ2-7	NA	NA	CASSLGMAPYEQYF	TGTGCCAGCAGCTTAGGCATGGCCCCCTACGAGCAGTACTTC
TRBV7-2	TRBJ1-1	NA	NA	CASSATQVNTEAFF	TGTGCCAGCAGCGCCACCCAGGTGAACACTGAAGCTTTCTTT
TRBV19	TRBJ1-2	NA	NA	CASSPRRDGIYGYTF	TGTGCCAGTAGTCCAAGGAGGGACGGAATCTATGGCTACACCTTC
TRBV5-1	TRBJ1-3	once	NA	CASSPVPLSGNTIYF	TGCGCCAGCAGCCCCGTCCCCCTCTCTGGAAACACCATATATTTT
TRBV7-9	TRBJ2-7	NA	TRBD2	CASSFPGGNEQYF	TGTGCCAGCAGCTTCCCGGGAGGGAACGAGCAGTACTTC
TRBV5-1	TRBJ2-5	NA	NA	CASSRRGQETQYF	TGCGCCAGCAGCCGCAGGGGCCAAGAGACCCAGTACTTC
TRBV11-2	TRBJ2-3	NA	NA	CASSLVPGVGEDTDTQYF	TGTGCCAGCAGCTTAGTCCCCGGAGTTGGGGAGGACACAGATACGCAGTATTTT
TRBV5-6	TRBJ1-1	once	NA	CASSFVSGLTEAFF	TGTGCCAGCAGCTTCGTTTCAGGACTCACTGAAGCTTTCTTT